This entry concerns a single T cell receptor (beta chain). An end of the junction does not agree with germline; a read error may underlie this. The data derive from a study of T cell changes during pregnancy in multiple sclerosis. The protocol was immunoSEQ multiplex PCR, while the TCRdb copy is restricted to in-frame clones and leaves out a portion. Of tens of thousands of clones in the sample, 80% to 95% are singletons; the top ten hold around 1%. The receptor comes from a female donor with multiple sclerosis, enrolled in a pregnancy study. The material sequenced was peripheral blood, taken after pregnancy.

Written as DNA, the CDR3 is TGTGCCAGCACCCAGGGGATCACAGGGTTTGGGGCTTTT. As protein: CASTQGITGFGAF. The J gene is TRBJ2-3, the V gene TRBV6-6, with D perhaps TRBD1 (6 bases). Germline values: CDR1 MNHNY, CDR2 SVGAGI (reference sequence). The CDR3 length is 13 residues.